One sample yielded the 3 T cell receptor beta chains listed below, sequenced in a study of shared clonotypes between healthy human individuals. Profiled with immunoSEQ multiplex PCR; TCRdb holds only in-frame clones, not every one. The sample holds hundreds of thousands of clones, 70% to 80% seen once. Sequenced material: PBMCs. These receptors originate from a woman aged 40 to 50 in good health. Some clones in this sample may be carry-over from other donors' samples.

The DNA for the CDR3 is TGTGCCAGCAGTCTGCCCGGGACAGGGGTCGACACTGAAGCTTTCTTT. Translated, it gives CASSLPGTGVDTEAFF. The genes are TRBV28 and TRBJ1-1; 10 nucleotides align to TRBD1. CDR1 and CDR2 from the germline V gene are MDHEN and SYDVKM. The CDR3 spans 16 residues. J gave up 3 bases and V 5 bases, and 9 bases lay outside the gene matches.

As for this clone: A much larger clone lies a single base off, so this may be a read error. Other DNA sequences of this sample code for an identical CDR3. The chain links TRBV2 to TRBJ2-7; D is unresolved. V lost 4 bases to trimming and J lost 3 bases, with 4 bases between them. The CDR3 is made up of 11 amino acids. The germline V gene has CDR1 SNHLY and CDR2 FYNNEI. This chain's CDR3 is CASSGGYEQYF. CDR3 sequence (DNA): TGTGCCAGCAGTGGGGGCTACGAGCAGTACTTC.

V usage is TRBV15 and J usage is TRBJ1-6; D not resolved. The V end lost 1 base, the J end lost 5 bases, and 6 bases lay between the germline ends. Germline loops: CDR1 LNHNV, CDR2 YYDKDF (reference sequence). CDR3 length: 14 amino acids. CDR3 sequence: CATSRGQNNSPLHF. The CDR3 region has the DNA TGTGCCACCAGCAGAGGGCAGAATAATTCACCCCTCCACTTT.